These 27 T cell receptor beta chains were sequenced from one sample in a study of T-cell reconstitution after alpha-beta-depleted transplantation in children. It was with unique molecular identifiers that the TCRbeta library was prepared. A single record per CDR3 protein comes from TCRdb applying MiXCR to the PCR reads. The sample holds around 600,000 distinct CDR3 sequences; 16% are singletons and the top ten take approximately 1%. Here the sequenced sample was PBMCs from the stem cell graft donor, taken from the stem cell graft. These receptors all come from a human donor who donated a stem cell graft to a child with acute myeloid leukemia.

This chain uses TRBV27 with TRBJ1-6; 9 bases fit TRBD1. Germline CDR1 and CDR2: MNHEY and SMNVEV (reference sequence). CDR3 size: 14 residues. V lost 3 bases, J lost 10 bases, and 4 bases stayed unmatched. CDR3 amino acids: CASSFGTGHSPLHF. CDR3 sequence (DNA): TGTGCCAGCAGTTTTGGGACAGGGCACTCACCCCTCCACTTT.

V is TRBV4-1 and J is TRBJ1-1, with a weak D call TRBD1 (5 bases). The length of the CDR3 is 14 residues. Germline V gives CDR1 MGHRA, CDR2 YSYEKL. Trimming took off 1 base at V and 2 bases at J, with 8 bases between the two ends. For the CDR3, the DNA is TGCGCCAGCAGCCAAGCAGGGACTAACACTGAAGCTTTCTTT. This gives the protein CASSQAGTNTEAFF.

CDR3 coding DNA: TGTGCCACCAGCAGAGAGGCGGGGGGATACAATGAGCAGTTCTTC. Amino acid sequence: CATSREAGGYNEQFF. The J gene is TRBJ2-1, the V gene TRBV15, with 8 bases fitting TRBD2. In germline, CDR1 is LNHNV, CDR2 YYDKDF (reference sequence). V was pared by 0 bases and J by 4 bases, with 2 bases of the junction left unmatched. The CDR3 is 15 residues long.

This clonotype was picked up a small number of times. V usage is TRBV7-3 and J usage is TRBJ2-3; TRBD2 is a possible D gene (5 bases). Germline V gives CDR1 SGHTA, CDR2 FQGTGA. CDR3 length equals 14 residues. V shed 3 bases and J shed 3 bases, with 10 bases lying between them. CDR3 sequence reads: CASSFHGKTDTQYF. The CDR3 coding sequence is TGTGCCAGCAGCTTCCACGGGAAAACAGATACGCAGTATTTT.

The DNA for the CDR3 is TGTGCCAGCAGCCAGGGTTTTCAAAGCGACATCTACACCTTC. Translated, it gives CASSQGFQSDIYTF. The chain combines TRBV7-2 with TRBJ1-2, with a weak D call TRBD1 (5 bases). The CDR3 spans 14 residues. With 5 bases removed from V and 10 bases from J, the gap between germline ends came to 20 bases. CDR1 and CDR2 from the germline V gene are SGHTA and FQGNSA.

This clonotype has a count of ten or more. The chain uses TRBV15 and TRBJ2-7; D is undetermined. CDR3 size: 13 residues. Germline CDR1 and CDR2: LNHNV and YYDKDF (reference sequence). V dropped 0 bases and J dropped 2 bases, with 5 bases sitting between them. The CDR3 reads CATSRDGAYEQYV. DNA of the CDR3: TGTGCCACCAGCAGAGATGGCGCCTACGAGCAGTACGTC.

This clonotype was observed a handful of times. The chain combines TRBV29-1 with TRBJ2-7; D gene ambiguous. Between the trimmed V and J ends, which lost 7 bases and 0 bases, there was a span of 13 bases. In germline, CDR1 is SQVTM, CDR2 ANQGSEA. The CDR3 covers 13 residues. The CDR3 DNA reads TGCAGCGCCGGATCAGGACCCTCCTACGAGCAGTACTTC. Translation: CSAGSGPSYEQYF.

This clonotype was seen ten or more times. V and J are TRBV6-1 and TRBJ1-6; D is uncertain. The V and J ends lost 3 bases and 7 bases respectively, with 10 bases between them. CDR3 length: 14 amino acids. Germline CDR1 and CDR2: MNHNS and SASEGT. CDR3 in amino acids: CASSDPGMNSPLHF. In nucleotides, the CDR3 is TGTGCCAGCAGTGACCCTGGGATGAATTCACCCCTCCACTTT.

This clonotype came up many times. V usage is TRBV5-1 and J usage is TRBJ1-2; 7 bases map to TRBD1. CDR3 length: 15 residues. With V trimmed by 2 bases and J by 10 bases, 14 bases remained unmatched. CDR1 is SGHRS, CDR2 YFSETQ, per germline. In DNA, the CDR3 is TGCGCCAGCAGCTTTACCGACAGGGACCGAGAGGACTACACCTTC. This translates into CASSFTDRDREDYTF.

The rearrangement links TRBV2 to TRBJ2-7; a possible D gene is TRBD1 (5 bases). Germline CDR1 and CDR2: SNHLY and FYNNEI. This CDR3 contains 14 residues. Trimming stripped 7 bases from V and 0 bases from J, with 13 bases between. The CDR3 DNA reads TGTGCCAGCAAGCCACAGGAGAACTCCTACGAGCAGTACTTC. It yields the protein CASKPQENSYEQYF.

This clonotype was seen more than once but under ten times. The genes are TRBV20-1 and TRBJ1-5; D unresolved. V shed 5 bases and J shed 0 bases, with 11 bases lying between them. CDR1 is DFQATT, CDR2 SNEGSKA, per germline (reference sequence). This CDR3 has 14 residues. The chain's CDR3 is CSALQRYSNQPQHF. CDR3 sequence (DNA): TGCAGTGCTCTACAGAGATATAGCAATCAGCCCCAGCATTTT.

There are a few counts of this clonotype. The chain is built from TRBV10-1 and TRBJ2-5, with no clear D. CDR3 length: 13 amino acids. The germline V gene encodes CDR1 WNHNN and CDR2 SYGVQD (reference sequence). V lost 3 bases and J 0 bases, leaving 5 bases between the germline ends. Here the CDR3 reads CASSDPYQETQYF. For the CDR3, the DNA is TGCGCCAGCAGTGACCCGTACCAAGAGACCCAGTACTTC.

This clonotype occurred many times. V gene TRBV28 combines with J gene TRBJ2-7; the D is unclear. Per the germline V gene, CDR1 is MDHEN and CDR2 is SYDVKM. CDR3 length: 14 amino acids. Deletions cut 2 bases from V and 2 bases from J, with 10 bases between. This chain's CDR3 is CASSLGVETYEQYF. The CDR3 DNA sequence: TGTGCCAGCAGTTTAGGGGTCGAGACCTACGAGCAGTACTTC.

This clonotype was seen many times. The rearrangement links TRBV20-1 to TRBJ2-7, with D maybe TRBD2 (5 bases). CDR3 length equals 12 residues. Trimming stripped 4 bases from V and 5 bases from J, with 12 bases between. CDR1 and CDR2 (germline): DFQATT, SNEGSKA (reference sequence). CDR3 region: CSATGIQDEQYF. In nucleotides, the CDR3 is TGCAGTGCTACCGGGATTCAGGACGAGCAGTACTTC.

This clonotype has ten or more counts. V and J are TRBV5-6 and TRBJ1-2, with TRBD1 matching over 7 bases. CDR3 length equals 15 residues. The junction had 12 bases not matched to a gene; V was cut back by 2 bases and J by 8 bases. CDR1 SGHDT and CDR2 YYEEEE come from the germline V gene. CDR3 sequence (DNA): TGTGCCAGCAGCTTTACGGGACAGATTAGAAGGGGCTACACCTTC. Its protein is CASSFTGQIRRGYTF.

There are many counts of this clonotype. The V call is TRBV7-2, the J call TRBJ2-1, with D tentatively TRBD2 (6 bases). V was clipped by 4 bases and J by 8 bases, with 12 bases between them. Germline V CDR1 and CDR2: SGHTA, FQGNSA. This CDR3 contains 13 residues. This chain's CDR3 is CASSWRGVDEQFF. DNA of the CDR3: TGTGCCAGCAGCTGGCGGGGCGTCGATGAGCAGTTCTTC.

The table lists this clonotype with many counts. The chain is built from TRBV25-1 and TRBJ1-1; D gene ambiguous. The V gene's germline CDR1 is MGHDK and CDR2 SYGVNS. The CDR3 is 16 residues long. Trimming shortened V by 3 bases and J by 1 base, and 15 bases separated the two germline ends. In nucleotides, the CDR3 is TGTGCCAGCAGTGAGGACTACGGGTCACGGAACACTGAAGCTTTCTTT. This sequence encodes CASSEDYGSRNTEAFF.

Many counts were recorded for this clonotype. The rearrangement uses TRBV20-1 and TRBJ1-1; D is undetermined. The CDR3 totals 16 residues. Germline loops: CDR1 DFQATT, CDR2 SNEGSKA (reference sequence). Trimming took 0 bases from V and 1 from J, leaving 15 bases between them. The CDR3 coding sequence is TGCAGTGCTAGAGATGTCGGTTGGTTCACGAACACTGAAGCTTTCTTT. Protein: CSARDVGWFTNTEAFF.

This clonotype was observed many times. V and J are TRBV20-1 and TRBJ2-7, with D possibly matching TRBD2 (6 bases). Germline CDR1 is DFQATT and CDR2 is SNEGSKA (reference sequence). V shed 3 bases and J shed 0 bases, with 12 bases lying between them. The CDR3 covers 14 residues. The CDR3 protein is CSARGGPRSYEQYF. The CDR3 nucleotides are TGCAGTGCTAGGGGGGGACCCCGCTCCTACGAGCAGTACTTC.

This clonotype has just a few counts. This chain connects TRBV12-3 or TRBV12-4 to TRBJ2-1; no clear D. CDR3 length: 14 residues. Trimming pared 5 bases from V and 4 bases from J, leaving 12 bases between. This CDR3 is CASSLKTEYNEQFF. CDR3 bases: TGTGCCAGCAGTCTTAAAACAGAGTACAATGAGCAGTTCTTC.

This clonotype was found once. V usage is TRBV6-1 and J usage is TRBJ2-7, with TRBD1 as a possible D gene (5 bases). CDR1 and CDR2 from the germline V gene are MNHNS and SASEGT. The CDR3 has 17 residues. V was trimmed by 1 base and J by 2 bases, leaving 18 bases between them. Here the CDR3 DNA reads TGTGCCAGCAGTGAAGGGTCAGGGTTCGGCTGGACCTACGAGCAGTACTTC. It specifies CASSEGSGFGWTYEQYF.

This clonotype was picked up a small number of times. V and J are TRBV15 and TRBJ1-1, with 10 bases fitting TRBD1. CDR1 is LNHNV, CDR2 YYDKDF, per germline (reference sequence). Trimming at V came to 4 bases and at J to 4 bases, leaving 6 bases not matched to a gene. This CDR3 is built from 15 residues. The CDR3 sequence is CATSIGQGGTTEAFF. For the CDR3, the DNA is TGTGCCACCAGCATCGGACAGGGGGGGACCACTGAAGCTTTCTTT. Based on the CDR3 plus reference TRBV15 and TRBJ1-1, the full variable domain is DAMVIQNPRYQVTQFGKPVTLSCSQTLNHNVMYWYQQKSSQAPKLLFHYYDKDFNNEADTPDNFQSRRPNTSFCFLDIRSPGLGDTAMYLCATSIGQGGTTEAFFGQGTRLTVV.

This CDR3 reads CASSLEARGRDEQYV. CDR3 nucleotides: TGTGCCAGCAGCCTCGAAGCGAGGGGACGGGACGAGCAGTACGTC. V and J are TRBV6-1 and TRBJ2-7; tentatively, D is TRBD1 or TRBD2 (5 bases each). The germline gives CDR1 MNHNS, CDR2 SASEGT. Deletions cut 6 bases from V and 5 bases from J, with 20 bases between. The CDR3 is 15 amino acids.

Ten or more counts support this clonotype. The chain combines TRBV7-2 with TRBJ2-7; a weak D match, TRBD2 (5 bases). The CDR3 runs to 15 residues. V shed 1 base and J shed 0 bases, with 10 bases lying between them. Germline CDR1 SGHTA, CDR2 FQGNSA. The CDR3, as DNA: TGTGCCAGCAGCTTAGGCTCGCGGGCCTCCTACGAGCAGTACTTC. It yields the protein CASSLGSRASYEQYF.

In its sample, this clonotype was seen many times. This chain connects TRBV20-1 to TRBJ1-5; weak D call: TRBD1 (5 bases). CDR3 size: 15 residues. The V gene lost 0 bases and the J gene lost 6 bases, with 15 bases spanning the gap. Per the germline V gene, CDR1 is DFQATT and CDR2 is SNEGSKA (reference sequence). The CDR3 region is CSARDQEGAAQPQHF. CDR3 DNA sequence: TGCAGTGCTAGAGATCAAGAAGGGGCAGCTCAGCCCCAGCATTTT.

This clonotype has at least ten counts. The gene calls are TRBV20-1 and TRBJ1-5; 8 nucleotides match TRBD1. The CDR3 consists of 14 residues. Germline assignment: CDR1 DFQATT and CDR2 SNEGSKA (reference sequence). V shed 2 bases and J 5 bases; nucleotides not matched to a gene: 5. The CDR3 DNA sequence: TGCAGTGCTAGAAGGGCAGGGGGCTATCAGCCCCAGCATTTT. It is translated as CSARRAGGYQPQHF.

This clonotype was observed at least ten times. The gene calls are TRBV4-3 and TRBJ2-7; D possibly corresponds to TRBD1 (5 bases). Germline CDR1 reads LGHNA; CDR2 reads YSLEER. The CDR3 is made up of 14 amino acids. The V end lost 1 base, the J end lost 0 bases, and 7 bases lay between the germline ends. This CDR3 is CASSQGDSSYEQYF. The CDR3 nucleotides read TGCGCCAGCAGCCAAGGAGACAGCTCCTACGAGCAGTACTTC.